This T cell receptor beta chain appears in the sequencing data of a study of T cell changes during pregnancy in multiple sclerosis (dated by TCRdb to between 2018 and 2020). The study in broad terms: In women with multiple sclerosis, the researchers looked at how the T cell repertoire shifted as pregnancy progressed.

Details on this clone: It has no known antigen specificity. It has no much larger one-base neighbor in the sample; base qualities were not kept.

The library was built by means of the immunoSEQ multiplex PCR assay. TCRdb obtained this table from immuneACCESS and retained in-frame rearrangements with V and J assigned. These tables miss some clones; where compared with another copy, unresolved V genes account for less than half of the shortfall, and the remainder is unexplained. The sample has 35,000 to 55,000 clones on record, about 91% of them singletons. The top ten constitute approximately 2% of the sample. V loses 0 bases at its end and J loses 1 base; junction bases beyond the gene matches: 9. Reading the germline V gene gives CDR1 SGHRS and CDR2 YFSETQ. CDR3 length: 17 amino acids, cysteine to phenylalanine. This entry keeps only the CDR3 DNA: 51 bases, framed from base 1.

Rearrangement joined TRBV5-1 to TRBJ2-7; 8 bases in between match TRBD1. The sequence was obtained from a female donor with multiple sclerosis, enrolled in a pregnancy study. Sequencing used peripheral blood, obtained in the third trimester of pregnancy. The sequenced DNA: TGCGCCAGCAGCTTGGCCGGTCGGGACAGGAGATCCTACGAGCAGTACTTC. Its translation reads: CASSLAGRDRRSYEQYF.